This is a list of T cell receptor beta chains from one sample in a study of response to subunit inactivated influenza vaccine. TCRdb re-analysed the RT-PCR reads in MiXCR, keeping a single row per CDR3 protein. Altogether 150,000 to 200,000 distinct CDR3 sequences are present, roughly 8.7% being singletons, with the ten largest covering around 9.9%. Sequenced material: non-naive T cells sorted from PBMCs, taken on the day of vaccination. Receptors originate from a man over 45 who received an inactivated influenza vaccine. CDR3s include the opening cysteine and the closing phenylalanine or tryptophan. A D gene is named only where the DNA matches it firmly. The size of a clone is reported for some rows only, either as once, few or many, or as a class for expanded clones.

d_call: .
j_call: TRBJ2-7
v_call: TRBV5-1
clone_size: many
cdr3_aa: CASSLEGGQYEQYF
cdr3_nt: TGCGCCAGCAGCTTGGAAGGAGGGCAGTACGAGCAGTACTTC

d_call: TRBD1
j_call: TRBJ2-7
v_call: TRBV7-2
clone_size: .
cdr3_aa: CASSSKTGGVYEQYF
cdr3_nt: TGTGCCAGCAGCTCCAAGACAGGGGGCGTTTACGAGCAGTACTTC

d_call: TRBD1
j_call: TRBJ1-5
v_call: TRBV16
clone_size: many
cdr3_aa: CASSPRGGSNQPQHF
cdr3_nt: TGTGCCAGCAGCCCCAGGGGGGGAAGCAATCAGCCCCAGCATTTT

d_call: .
j_call: TRBJ1-2
v_call: TRBV20-1
clone_size: many
cdr3_aa: CSANRERAYGYTF
cdr3_nt: TGCAGTGCAAACAGGGAACGGGCCTATGGCTACACCTTC

d_call: .
j_call: TRBJ2-1
v_call: TRBV12-3/TRBV12-4
clone_size: few
cdr3_aa: CASTRHQTYNEQFF
cdr3_nt: TGTGCCAGCACCCGACATCAAACCTACAATGAGCAGTTCTTC

d_call: TRBD1
j_call: TRBJ2-1
v_call: TRBV29-1
clone_size: many
cdr3_aa: CSIGQGARNEQFF
cdr3_nt: TGCAGCATAGGACAGGGGGCGAGGAATGAGCAGTTCTTC

d_call: TRBD1
j_call: TRBJ1-5
v_call: TRBV4-1
clone_size: many
cdr3_aa: CASSLGQGPNVRGQPQHF
cdr3_nt: TGCGCCAGCAGCCTAGGACAGGGCCCCAATGTTCGCGGCCAGCCCCAGCATTTT

d_call: .
j_call: TRBJ2-3
v_call: TRBV5-1
clone_size: few
cdr3_aa: CASSLNGNPFSADTQYF
cdr3_nt: TGCGCCAGCAGCTTGAACGGGAACCCCTTCAGCGCAGATACGCAGTATTTT

d_call: .
j_call: TRBJ1-1
v_call: TRBV5-1
clone_size: .
cdr3_aa: CASSFAGEEAFF
cdr3_nt: TGCGCCAGCAGCTTTGCAGGGGAAGAAGCTTTCTTT

d_call: .
j_call: TRBJ2-1
v_call: TRBV5-1
clone_size: many
cdr3_aa: CASIPDGTYNEQFF
cdr3_nt: TGCGCCAGCATTCCGGACGGTACCTACAATGAGCAGTTCTTC

d_call: TRBD2
j_call: TRBJ2-1
v_call: TRBV5-1
clone_size: many
cdr3_aa: CASSLELAGANEQFF
cdr3_nt: TGCGCCAGCAGCTTGGAACTAGCGGGGGCGAATGAGCAGTTCTTC

d_call: .
j_call: TRBJ2-7
v_call: TRBV15
clone_size: .
cdr3_aa: CATSREGGGYEQYF
cdr3_nt: TGTGCCACCAGCAGAGAGGGAGGAGGCTACGAGCAGTACTTC

d_call: TRBD1
j_call: TRBJ1-1
v_call: TRBV10-3
clone_size: many
cdr3_aa: CAISQGARETEAFF
cdr3_nt: TGTGCCATCAGCCAGGGGGCGCGGGAGACTGAAGCTTTCTTT

d_call: .
j_call: TRBJ2-7
v_call: TRBV5-6
clone_size: .
cdr3_aa: CASSSTRIYEQYF
cdr3_nt: TGTGCCAGCAGCTCGACACGGATCTACGAGCAGTACTTC

d_call: TRBD1
j_call: TRBJ1-2
v_call: TRBV4-3
clone_size: few
cdr3_aa: CASSQDFGDRFYGYTF
cdr3_nt: TGCGCCAGCAGCCAAGATTTCGGGGACAGGTTTTATGGCTACACCTTC

d_call: .
j_call: TRBJ2-7
v_call: TRBV7-9
clone_size: few
cdr3_aa: CASSQEGEQYF
cdr3_nt: TGTGCCAGCAGCCAGGAGGGCGAGCAGTACTTC

d_call: .
j_call: TRBJ2-4
v_call: TRBV10-2
clone_size: few
cdr3_aa: CASSGRGNIQYF
cdr3_nt: TGCGCCAGCAGTGGAAGGGGGAACATTCAGTACTTC

d_call: .
j_call: TRBJ1-5
v_call: TRBV20-1
clone_size: .
cdr3_aa: CSAREGWSGQPQHF
cdr3_nt: TGCAGTGCTAGAGAAGGATGGTCCGGTCAGCCCCAGCATTTT

d_call: TRBD1
j_call: TRBJ1-1
v_call: TRBV12-3/TRBV12-4
clone_size: .
cdr3_aa: CASMPQGTTEAFF
cdr3_nt: TGTGCCAGCATGCCACAGGGGACCACTGAAGCTTTCTTT

d_call: .
j_call: TRBJ2-1
v_call: TRBV18
clone_size: many
cdr3_aa: CASSPGPGEQFF
cdr3_nt: TGTGCCAGCTCACCTGGACCGGGTGAGCAGTTCTTC

d_call: .
j_call: TRBJ2-5
v_call: TRBV20-1
clone_size: .
cdr3_aa: CSARIRGAFETQYF
cdr3_nt: TGCAGTGCGAGAATTAGGGGGGCCTTTGAGACCCAGTACTTC

d_call: TRBD2
j_call: TRBJ2-1
v_call: TRBV9
clone_size: many
cdr3_aa: CASSVQGTSGRSEQFF
cdr3_nt: TGTGCCAGCAGCGTACAGGGGACTAGCGGAAGGAGTGAGCAGTTCTTC

d_call: .
j_call: TRBJ2-7
v_call: TRBV4-2
clone_size: few
cdr3_aa: CASSQGPVYEQYF
cdr3_nt: TGTGCCAGCAGCCAAGGCCCGGTCTACGAGCAGTACTTC

d_call: TRBD2
j_call: TRBJ2-3
v_call: TRBV20-1
clone_size: many
cdr3_aa: CSAQAASGRDRTDTQYF
cdr3_nt: TGCAGTGCCCAGGCGGCTAGCGGGAGGGATAGGACAGATACGCAGTATTTT

d_call: TRBD1
j_call: TRBJ2-7
v_call: TRBV7-7
clone_size: few
cdr3_aa: CASSPGQGYDEQYF
cdr3_nt: TGTGCTAGCAGCCCAGGACAGGGCTACGACGAGCAGTACTTC

d_call: .
j_call: TRBJ2-3
v_call: TRBV9
clone_size: many
cdr3_aa: CASSVTQILRTDTQYF
cdr3_nt: TGTGCCAGCAGCGTAACCCAGATCTTACGCACAGATACGCAGTATTTT

d_call: .
j_call: TRBJ2-1
v_call: TRBV29-1
clone_size: many
cdr3_aa: CSKSGLGRNEQFF
cdr3_nt: TGCAGTAAGTCGGGACTTGGGAGGAATGAGCAGTTCTTC

d_call: TRBD2
j_call: TRBJ2-1
v_call: TRBV20-1
clone_size: many
cdr3_aa: CSARDGRLAGNEQFF
cdr3_nt: TGCAGTGCTAGAGATGGTAGACTAGCGGGGAATGAGCAGTTCTTC

d_call: .
j_call: TRBJ2-5
v_call: TRBV3-1
clone_size: .
cdr3_aa: CASSQRSGSQETQYF
cdr3_nt: TGTGCCAGCAGCCAACGTAGCGGAAGCCAAGAGACCCAGTACTTC

d_call: .
j_call: TRBJ1-1
v_call: TRBV3-1
clone_size: few
cdr3_aa: CASSQRGLSTEAFF
cdr3_nt: TGTGCCAGCAGCCAGCGGGGGCTAAGCACTGAAGCTTTCTTT